This is a list of T cell receptor beta chains from one sample in a study of blood T cells in healthy people across ages. TCRdb reprocessed the 5' RACE reads with MiXCR, giving one entry per CDR3 protein. The data hold under 2,000,000 distinct CDR3 sequences, with just under 50% observed a single time. The sequencing sample was made of blood. The origin of the receptors is a woman in her thirties or forties in good health. CDR3s include the opening cysteine and the closing phenylalanine or tryptophan. Fields, in order: J gene, D gene, V gene, clone size, CDR3 DNA, CDR3 protein. D genes are given only for firm matches. The size entry is marked missing in some rows and otherwise reads once, few, many or a size class.

j_gene: TRBJ1-2
d_gene: TRBD1
v_gene: TRBV7-9
abundance: .
CDR3nt: TGTGCCAGCAGCCCAGGGGGCCAATATGGCTACACCTTC
CDR3aa: CASSPGGQYGYTF

j_gene: TRBJ2-5
d_gene: .
v_gene: TRBV7-8
abundance: once
CDR3nt: TGTGCCAGCAGCTTAGTAGAGGTCGAAGAGACCCAGTACTTC
CDR3aa: CASSLVEVEETQYF

j_gene: TRBJ2-7
d_gene: .
v_gene: TRBV5-8
abundance: few
CDR3nt: TGTGCCAGCAGCTTGGCGGATTTGGGTAACGAGCAGTACTTC
CDR3aa: CASSLADLGNEQYF

j_gene: TRBJ2-3
d_gene: TRBD1
v_gene: TRBV12-3/TRBV12-4
abundance: many
CDR3nt: TGTGCCAGCAGCTTCTCCGGACAGGGAACAGATACGCAGTATTTT
CDR3aa: CASSFSGQGTDTQYF

j_gene: TRBJ1-2
d_gene: .
v_gene: TRBV20-1
abundance: .
CDR3nt: TGCAGTGCTGCCAGGACGGAGACCGCTGGCTACACCTTC
CDR3aa: CSAARTETAGYTF

j_gene: TRBJ2-7
d_gene: TRBD2
v_gene: TRBV6-6
abundance: few
CDR3nt: TGTGCCAGCAGTCCCGGGACTAGCGAAACCTACGAGCAGTACTTC
CDR3aa: CASSPGTSETYEQYF

j_gene: TRBJ2-7
d_gene: .
v_gene: TRBV3-1
abundance: many
CDR3nt: TGCGCCAGCAGCCAGACAGATTACGAGCAGTACTTC
CDR3aa: CASSQTDYEQYF

j_gene: TRBJ2-3
d_gene: TRBD2
v_gene: TRBV4-1
abundance: .
CDR3nt: TGCGCCAGCAGCCAAGTAGCGGGGGTCACAGATACGCAGTATTTT
CDR3aa: CASSQVAGVTDTQYF

j_gene: TRBJ1-6
d_gene: TRBD1
v_gene: TRBV7-6
abundance: few
CDR3nt: TGTGCCAGCAGCCGAGCCGGGACAGGGCTGTTTAATTCACCCCTCCACTTT
CDR3aa: CASSRAGTGLFNSPLHF

j_gene: TRBJ2-3
d_gene: TRBD2
v_gene: TRBV7-2
abundance: .
CDR3nt: TGTGCCAGCAGTTTAACCACTTCCAGCGGGGCAACAGATACGCAGTATTTT
CDR3aa: CASSLTTSSGATDTQYF

j_gene: TRBJ2-3
d_gene: .
v_gene: TRBV18
abundance: few
CDR3nt: TGTGCCAGCTCACCACCGGGACACATTCTCGGGGATACGCAGTATTTT
CDR3aa: CASSPPGHILGDTQYF

j_gene: TRBJ2-6
d_gene: .
v_gene: TRBV2
abundance: few
CDR3nt: TGTGCCAGCAATGAGGCCAACGTCCTGACTTTC
CDR3aa: CASNEANVLTF

j_gene: TRBJ2-3
d_gene: .
v_gene: TRBV3-1
abundance: .
CDR3nt: TGTGCCACCGGCGCCCAGGAGCTGGGAACGCAGTATTTT
CDR3aa: CATGAQELGTQYF

j_gene: TRBJ2-7
d_gene: TRBD2
v_gene: TRBV7-2
abundance: .
CDR3nt: TGTGCCAGCAGACCGGGACTAGCTACCTACGAGCAGTACTTC
CDR3aa: CASRPGLATYEQYF

j_gene: TRBJ2-5
d_gene: .
v_gene: TRBV5-1
abundance: .
CDR3nt: TGCGCCACCAGGGACCGCCACCAAGAGACCCAGTACTTC
CDR3aa: CATRDRHQETQYF

j_gene: TRBJ2-1
d_gene: .
v_gene: TRBV20-1
abundance: few
CDR3nt: TGCAGTGCTAGGGGACGTCTCAGCTCCTACAATGAGCAGTTCTTC
CDR3aa: CSARGRLSSYNEQFF

j_gene: TRBJ1-2
d_gene: .
v_gene: TRBV4-2
abundance: .
CDR3nt: TGTGCCAGCGGGGCGGACTATGGCTACACCTTC
CDR3aa: CASGADYGYTF

j_gene: TRBJ2-1
d_gene: TRBD2
v_gene: TRBV28
abundance: .
CDR3nt: TGTGCCAGCAGTTTCCTTCGGGCGGGGGGGTACAATGAGCAGTTCTTC
CDR3aa: CASSFLRAGGYNEQFF

j_gene: TRBJ2-6
d_gene: TRBD1
v_gene: TRBV6-1
abundance: few
CDR3nt: TGTGCCAGCAATAGGCCGGGACAGGGACTTTCTGGGGCCAACGTCCTGACTTTC
CDR3aa: CASNRPGQGLSGANVLTF

j_gene: TRBJ1-4
d_gene: .
v_gene: TRBV29-1
abundance: .
CDR3nt: TGCAGCGTTTCGTGGACCGCAACTAATGAAAAACTGTTTTTT
CDR3aa: CSVSWTATNEKLFF

j_gene: TRBJ2-7
d_gene: .
v_gene: TRBV28
abundance: .
CDR3nt: TGTGCCAGCAAGCAGGGTTCAAGGGCCGAGCAGTACTTC
CDR3aa: CASKQGSRAEQYF

j_gene: TRBJ2-7
d_gene: .
v_gene: TRBV28
abundance: .
CDR3nt: TGTGCCAGCAGTTCATCCAGGGTCTCCGAGCAGTACTTC
CDR3aa: CASSSSRVSEQYF

j_gene: TRBJ2-1
d_gene: .
v_gene: TRBV9
abundance: few
CDR3nt: TGTGCCAGCAGCGTGGGCCACTATAGCGTGGGGGATGAGCAGTTCTTC
CDR3aa: CASSVGHYSVGDEQFF

j_gene: TRBJ2-2
d_gene: TRBD1
v_gene: TRBV20-1
abundance: .
CDR3nt: TGCAGTGCTAGAGATGGACAGGGGGCTCCCCTGGGGGAGCTGTTTTTT
CDR3aa: CSARDGQGAPLGELFF

j_gene: TRBJ2-7
d_gene: .
v_gene: TRBV6-2/TRBV6-3
abundance: few
CDR3nt: TGTGCCAGCAGTTACTCCAGGAATATCCAACTATTCTCCTACGAGCAGTACTTC
CDR3aa: CASSYSRNIQLFSYEQYF

j_gene: TRBJ1-4
d_gene: .
v_gene: TRBV12-3/TRBV12-4
abundance: .
CDR3nt: TGTGCCAGCAGTTTACGGGCAGGGGCTGGAAAACTGTTTTTT
CDR3aa: CASSLRAGAGKLFF

j_gene: TRBJ2-1
d_gene: .
v_gene: TRBV4-1
abundance: few
CDR3nt: TGCGCCAGCAGCAATCGAGGCAGTCGAGTTGAGCAGTTCTTC
CDR3aa: CASSNRGSRVEQFF

j_gene: TRBJ1-2
d_gene: .
v_gene: TRBV7-2
abundance: .
CDR3nt: TGTGCCAGCAGCTCGTTCCGGTCAGGGTACTATGGCTACACCTTC
CDR3aa: CASSSFRSGYYGYTF

j_gene: TRBJ2-3
d_gene: .
v_gene: TRBV6-6
abundance: .
CDR3nt: TGTGCCAGCAGTTTTATCAGGGAAACAGATACGCAGTATTTT
CDR3aa: CASSFIRETDTQYF

j_gene: TRBJ2-7
d_gene: .
v_gene: TRBV20-1
abundance: .
CDR3nt: TGCAGTGTCAGCCGCGGGGCTACATACAATGAGCAGTACTTC
CDR3aa: CSVSRGATYNEQYF

j_gene: TRBJ1-2
d_gene: .
v_gene: TRBV4-2
abundance: .
CDR3nt: TGTGCCAGCAGCCAAGAATATCAGAAAAACTATGGCTACACCTTC
CDR3aa: CASSQEYQKNYGYTF

j_gene: TRBJ2-7
d_gene: .
v_gene: TRBV7-2
abundance: .
CDR3nt: TGTGCCAGCAGCTTAGTGGAAGGAAGCTCCTACGAGCAGTACTTC
CDR3aa: CASSLVEGSSYEQYF

j_gene: TRBJ1-2
d_gene: .
v_gene: TRBV7-9
abundance: many
CDR3nt: TGTGCCAGCAGCTTAGGTGGCGGAGGAAACTATGGCTACACCTTC
CDR3aa: CASSLGGGGNYGYTF

j_gene: TRBJ1-6
d_gene: .
v_gene: TRBV4-3
abundance: .
CDR3nt: TGCGCCAGCAGCCTCGGGGCACCAATTTCACCCCTCCACTTT
CDR3aa: CASSLGAPISPLHF

j_gene: TRBJ1-6
d_gene: TRBD1
v_gene: TRBV7-9
abundance: .
CDR3nt: TGTGCCAGCAGCTCGGGACAGATAAATTCACCCTCCCACTTT
CDR3aa: CASSSGQINSPSHF

j_gene: TRBJ1-2
d_gene: TRBD1
v_gene: TRBV4-2
abundance: .
CDR3nt: TGTGCCAGCAGCCAAGGACAGGGGGCAAATGATGGCTACACCTTC
CDR3aa: CASSQGQGANDGYTF

j_gene: TRBJ2-5
d_gene: .
v_gene: TRBV7-2
abundance: .
CDR3nt: TGTGCCATCAGGAAGGGTCTAAACGGGCAGTACTTC
CDR3aa: CAIRKGLNGQYF

j_gene: TRBJ2-1
d_gene: .
v_gene: TRBV5-8
abundance: .
CDR3nt: TGTGCCAGCAGCTCGGTAGAAAGCTACAATGAGCAGTTCTTC
CDR3aa: CASSSVESYNEQFF

j_gene: TRBJ2-7
d_gene: TRBD1
v_gene: TRBV7-6
abundance: .
CDR3nt: TGTGCCAGCAGCTTAGGGGGACAGGGGGCGAACGAGCAGTACTTC
CDR3aa: CASSLGGQGANEQYF

j_gene: TRBJ1-6
d_gene: .
v_gene: TRBV5-1
abundance: .
CDR3nt: TGCGCCAGCAGCTCCAGGAATTTCGGTTCACCCCTCCACTTT
CDR3aa: CASSSRNFGSPLHF

j_gene: TRBJ2-5
d_gene: .
v_gene: TRBV7-9
abundance: .
CDR3nt: TGTGCCAGCAGCTTAGCCGGACCGTTGGAGACCCAGTACTTC
CDR3aa: CASSLAGPLETQYF

j_gene: TRBJ2-7
d_gene: .
v_gene: TRBV7-2
abundance: few
CDR3nt: TGTGCCAGCAGCTTAGGGTATGGAGGAGCCTACGAGCAGTACTTC
CDR3aa: CASSLGYGGAYEQYF

j_gene: TRBJ2-3
d_gene: .
v_gene: TRBV3-1
abundance: few
CDR3nt: TGTGCCAGCACCCCCATGGGAAAGGGAGATACGCAGTATTTT
CDR3aa: CASTPMGKGDTQYF

j_gene: TRBJ2-3
d_gene: TRBD2
v_gene: TRBV5-1
abundance: .
CDR3nt: TGCGCCAGCAGCACCGGACTAGCGGGGGGGCTATCTACGCAGTATTTT
CDR3aa: CASSTGLAGGLSTQYF

j_gene: TRBJ1-1
d_gene: TRBD1
v_gene: TRBV9
abundance: .
CDR3nt: TGTGCCAGCAGCGTGGGGACAGAACTTTCTGAAGCTTTCTTT
CDR3aa: CASSVGTELSEAFF

j_gene: TRBJ2-3
d_gene: TRBD2
v_gene: TRBV28
abundance: .
CDR3nt: TGTGCCAGCAGTCTGACTAGCGGGGGGACCCTAGATACGCAGTATTTT
CDR3aa: CASSLTSGGTLDTQYF

j_gene: TRBJ2-7
d_gene: .
v_gene: TRBV20-1
abundance: few
CDR3nt: TGCAGTGCGGAGCCCCAGGAACGCTTCGAGCAGTACTTC
CDR3aa: CSAEPQERFEQYF

j_gene: TRBJ2-7
d_gene: .
v_gene: TRBV24-1
abundance: .
CDR3nt: TGTGCCACCAGTGATTCAAACAGGTACGAGCAGTACTTC
CDR3aa: CATSDSNRYEQYF

j_gene: TRBJ1-4
d_gene: .
v_gene: TRBV20-1
abundance: .
CDR3nt: TGCAGTGCCCGGCCGTCCTTTGCAACTAATGAAAAACTGTTTTTT
CDR3aa: CSARPSFATNEKLFF

j_gene: TRBJ2-3
d_gene: TRBD2
v_gene: TRBV7-2
abundance: .
CDR3nt: TGTGCCAGCAGCTTAGGATGGCGTAGCGGGGGCGGGAGTGCAGATATGCAGTATTTT
CDR3aa: CASSLGWRSGGGSADMQYF

j_gene: TRBJ2-7
d_gene: .
v_gene: TRBV7-2
abundance: .
CDR3nt: TGTGCCAGCAGCGCCTCCCGGGCCTACGAGCAGTACTTC
CDR3aa: CASSASRAYEQYF

j_gene: TRBJ2-1
d_gene: TRBD1
v_gene: TRBV27
abundance: .
CDR3nt: TGTGCCAGCAGTTTCGACAGGGATACCTACAATGAGCAGTTCTTC
CDR3aa: CASSFDRDTYNEQFF

j_gene: TRBJ2-5
d_gene: TRBD2
v_gene: TRBV7-2
abundance: .
CDR3nt: TGTGCCAGCAGCTTTCGACTAGCGGGGGGGCAAGAGACCCAGTACTTC
CDR3aa: CASSFRLAGGQETQYF

j_gene: TRBJ2-3
d_gene: .
v_gene: TRBV2
abundance: .
CDR3nt: TGTGCCAGCATTCATATGGAAAACCGGGATACGCAGTATTTT
CDR3aa: CASIHMENRDTQYF

j_gene: TRBJ2-7
d_gene: .
v_gene: TRBV20-1
abundance: .
CDR3nt: TGCAGTGCACCCGATTTAGGCGAGCAGTACTTC
CDR3aa: CSAPDLGEQYF

j_gene: TRBJ2-7
d_gene: TRBD1
v_gene: TRBV7-6
abundance: .
CDR3nt: TGTGCCAGCAGCTTAGGAGAGTTAGGGACAGGGACATCCGAGCAGTACTTC
CDR3aa: CASSLGELGTGTSEQYF

j_gene: TRBJ2-7
d_gene: .
v_gene: TRBV29-1
abundance: .
CDR3nt: TGCAGCGTTGAAGGCCGGGCCGACCGACGCTCCTACGAGCAGTACTTC
CDR3aa: CSVEGRADRRSYEQYF